This record covers a single T cell receptor (beta chain). Its recognized antigen is unknown. No base quality information exists; no much larger clone differs at one position. The meaning of the sample's time point label: baseline before first vaccination. The vaccinee samples were drawn from two UK trials, COV001 and COV002, one of which was a single-blind randomized controlled phase 2/3 trial testing AZD1222 (ChAdOx1 nCoV-19) in healthy adults. For TCRbeta chain sequencing, PBMC samples were collected from trial participants at day 0 and at day 28 after the second dose. The CDR3 regions of human TCRbeta chains were subjected to immunosequencing. The published analysis was carried out like this. Repertoire TCRs were matched against a reference library of SARS-CoV-2-specific TCRs generated with the MIRA antigen-specificity platform. Breadth meant the fraction of unique TCRs that were SARS-CoV-2-associated, whereas depth meant the fraction of total T cells that were SARS-CoV-2-associated. Using the MIRA data, each spike-specific TCR was assigned both to the spike region to which the TCR was reactive and to a CD4 or CD8 class. Log10-transformed breadth and depth values were compared by one-way ANOVA with Sidak's multiple comparisons tests. TCRdb's version of the immuneACCESS table is confined to in-frame rearrangements and falls short of the full clone set. An unresolved V gene accounts for under half of the shortfall where checked; the remainder is of unknown origin. V, J and clone size derive from that table, while D and trimming were established from the DNA sequence. The sample records a few hundred thousand clones, 93% of which are singletons. The ten largest make up roughly 0.51% of the sample.

The data originate from a study of T cell responses to AZD1222 COVID-19 vaccine listed by TCRdb under 2021. Context from the whole study: Because spike-specific TCR depth and breadth did not differ between the two schedules, AZD1222 recipients who got a second dose at roughly 4 weeks were pooled with those who got a second dose at roughly 12 weeks. Trial participants were enrolled by age into subgroups of 18-55, 56-69 and 70-plus years, and around 150, 28 and 57 TCR-sequenced participants, respectively, were included in these subgroups. TCR sequencing was performed for 233 trial participants, of whom around 200 were given two doses of AZD1222 and approximately 25 were given two doses of MenACWY control vaccine. Study-wide findings and limitations: The 56-69-year group was small, and its depth increase did not reach significance, likely because of low power. Conclusions about previously exposed vaccinees are limited because only a handful of AZD1222 recipients were SARS-CoV-2 seropositive at baseline. Reportedly, almost half of the unique spike-specific TCRs recognized epitopes lying outside the regions that are mutated in the B.1.351 and B.1.1.7 variants. CD4 TCRs associated with the vaccine covered the entire spike protein, and the dominant responses were in regions 160-218 and 743-854. A significant rise in spike-specific TCR breadth and depth was observed after two AZD1222 doses relative to day 0 and relative to MenACWY recipients. Because no samples from the day 14 peak response were available, repertoires could be characterized only after the peak T cell response. Participants were mostly white British, with more females than males. The authors suggested clonal diversity may have been underestimated.

The germline V gene specifies SNHLY as CDR1 and FYNNEI as CDR2. The CDR3 runs 15 amino acids, cysteine and phenylalanine included. The retained sequence is limited to the CDR3, 45 bases, with the frame set at the first base. Trimming leaves V shorter by 4 bases and J shorter by 3 bases, with the junction holding 6 bases beyond the gene matches. The source is an adult in good health. Recombination linked TRBV2 to TRBJ2-7; TRBD2 aligns with 10 central bases. The sample in question was peripheral blood, obtained on day 0 of AZD1222 vaccination. This receptor carries the CDR3 CASSGGLAGVYEQYF. The nucleotides read TGTGCCAGCAGTGGTGGTCTAGCGGGGGTCTACGAGCAGTACTTC.